This is a list of T cell receptor beta chains from one sample in a study of regulatory T cells in long-lasting Graves disease. TCRdb called the multiplex PCR reads again in MiXCR, with one record for every CDR3 protein. The repertoire holds about 540,000 distinct CDR3 sequences, with roughly 14% as singletons. The sample was also reused in another study, on T cells in Graves' hyperthyroidism and ophthalmopathy.

The source material was peripheral blood mononuclear cells (PBMCs), sampled at new diagnosis, from a patient treated with antithyroid drugs. These receptor sequences come from a man aged 25 to 40 with Graves disease. Both conserved end residues are part of each CDR3. Fields, in order: D gene, V gene, J gene, clone size, CDR3 DNA, CDR3 protein. The D gene is left open where the match is weak. Some rows have no size entry. The others give once, few or many, or a class for an expanded clone.

>-|TRBV20-1|TRBJ2-3|many
TGCAGTGCTCGCGGAGTGGATACGCAGTATTTT
CSARGVDTQYF
>-|TRBV12-3/TRBV12-4|TRBJ2-4|many
TGTGCCAGCAGTTTTATAGGGAGTGACATTCAGTACTTC
CASSFIGSDIQYF
>-|TRBV7-9|TRBJ2-1|-
TGTGCCAGCAGCTTCCCGACGGGACTTTCCTACAATGAGCAGTTCTTC
CASSFPTGLSYNEQFF
>-|TRBV5-1|TRBJ2-1|few
TGCGCCAGCAGCTTCTCTCAGGGAGAGGTTTACAATGAGCAGTTCTTC
CASSFSQGEVYNEQFF
>-|TRBV12-3/TRBV12-4|TRBJ1-1|many
TGTGCCAGCAGTTCTCGGGCGGCAGCTTTCTTT
CASSSRAAAFF
>-|TRBV12-5|TRBJ2-3|many
TGTGCTAGTGTCGCGGGACAGCCCACAGATACGCAGTATTTT
CASVAGQPTDTQYF
>-|TRBV20-1|TRBJ2-5|many
TGCAGTGCTAGTTCGGCGTTGTACCAAGAGACCCAGTACTTC
CSASSALYQETQYF
>-|TRBV13|TRBJ1-1|-
TGTGCCAGCAGCGTAGTGGCCGGGGTCGGAACTGAAGCTTTCTTT
CASSVVAGVGTEAFF
>-|TRBV29-1|TRBJ2-7|-
TGCAGCGTCCCAAGTGTAATTGGGAGCTCCTACGAGCAGTACTTC
CSVPSVIGSSYEQYF
>TRBD2|TRBV27|TRBJ2-3|many
TGTGCCAGCAGTAGCGTAGCGGGAAGCACAGATACGCAGTATTTT
CASSSVAGSTDTQYF
>-|TRBV24-1|TRBJ2-2|many
TGTGCCACCAGTGAACCGGGGATGATAGGCACCGGGGAGCTGTTTTTT
CATSEPGMIGTGELFF
>-|TRBV10-3|TRBJ1-5|-
TGTGCCATCAGTGGACCAAAGGCTCAGCCCCAGCATTTT
CAISGPKAQPQHF
>-|TRBV29-1|TRBJ2-1|-
TGCAGCACCGCCGGGCAATCTCGGTTCTTC
CSTAGQSRFF
>-|TRBV7-8|TRBJ2-3|-
TGTGCCAGCAGCTTAGAAGCTAGGTCCCGTGCGCAGTATTTT
CASSLEARSRAQYF
>TRBD2|TRBV11-2|TRBJ2-1|many
TGTGCCAGCAGCTTCCCTAGATTTCAGCGGGATACCGGGAATGAGCAGTTCTTC
CASSFPRFQRDTGNEQFF
>-|TRBV11-2|TRBJ2-7|many
TGTGCCAGCAGCTTTTTCAGGGGTGAAACCTACGAGCAGTACTTC
CASSFFRGETYEQYF